This T cell receptor (beta chain) was profiled in a study of T cell responses to AZD1222 COVID-19 vaccine. Study findings and constraints: The donor cohort was predominantly white British with a female majority, and clonal diversity may have been underestimated. CD4 TCRs associated with vaccination spanned spike, dominating at 160-218 and 743-854. The study reported that nearly half of spike-specific TCRs target unmutated variant regions. Repertoires in all cases were sampled only once the peak T cell response had passed.

The CDR3 covers 16 residues. Repertoires were generated with immunoSEQ multiplex PCR, while TCRdb's copy carries only in-frame clones and drops some. The sample yields about 70,000 clones, around nine tenths seen once. Turning to this clone: The antigen is unknown.

The rearrangement uses TRBV21-1 and TRBJ2-1; the table gives TRBD2 as D, unverified against the DNA. TRBV21-1 is a listed pseudogene. The sequence came from an adult who received the AZD1222 COVID-19 vaccine. The starting material was peripheral blood, obtained 28 days after the second AZD1222 dose. The CDR3 coding sequence is TGTGCCAGCAGCAAACCAGCGGGAGGGGCCTACAATGAGCAGTTCTTC. Translation: CASSKPAGGAYNEQFF.